What follows describes a single T cell receptor (beta chain). Its specific antigen is unknown. Within one base of it there is no much larger clone, and no base qualities were kept. This specimen comes from a study of T cell changes during pregnancy in multiple sclerosis (dated by TCRdb to between 2018 and 2021). Concerning the study at large: The study looked at changes in the T cell repertoire across pregnancy in women with multiple sclerosis.

Library preparation employed the immunoSEQ multiplex PCR assay. TCRdb took over this immuneACCESS table, retaining in-frame rearrangements with V and J assigned. Such tables are incomplete; in checked studies, under half of the missing clones stem from an unresolved V gene, and the remainder is unexplained. This sample holds about 48,000 clones; almost 95% were observed only once. 0.91% of the sample belongs to the ten largest clones. This TCR came from a female donor in good health, enrolled as a control in a pregnancy study. This sample comprised CD4+ T cells from peripheral blood mononuclear cells, obtained in the second trimester of pregnancy.

The CDR3 amino acid sequence is: CASSRGPLGEKLFF. The sequenced DNA: TGCGCCAGCTCCCGCGGGCCCCTCGGTGAAAAACTGTTTTTT. Rearrangement joined TRBV5-1 to TRBJ1-4; the D gene cannot be named for sure. The germline ends are 17 bases apart after V is trimmed by 7 bases and J by 7 bases. From its cysteine to its phenylalanine, the CDR3 spans 14 amino acids. The retained sequence is limited to the CDR3, 42 bases, with the frame set at the first base. According to the germline V gene, CDR1 reads SGHRS and CDR2 reads YFSETQ. Reference TRBV5-1 and TRBJ1-4 proteins supply the regions before and after the CDR3; the full variable domain is: KAGVTQTPRYLIKTRGQQVTLSCSPISGHRSVSWYQQTPGQGLQFLFEYFSETQRNKGNFPGRFSGRQFSNSRSEMNVSTLELGDSALYLCASSRGPLGEKLFFGSGTQLSVL.